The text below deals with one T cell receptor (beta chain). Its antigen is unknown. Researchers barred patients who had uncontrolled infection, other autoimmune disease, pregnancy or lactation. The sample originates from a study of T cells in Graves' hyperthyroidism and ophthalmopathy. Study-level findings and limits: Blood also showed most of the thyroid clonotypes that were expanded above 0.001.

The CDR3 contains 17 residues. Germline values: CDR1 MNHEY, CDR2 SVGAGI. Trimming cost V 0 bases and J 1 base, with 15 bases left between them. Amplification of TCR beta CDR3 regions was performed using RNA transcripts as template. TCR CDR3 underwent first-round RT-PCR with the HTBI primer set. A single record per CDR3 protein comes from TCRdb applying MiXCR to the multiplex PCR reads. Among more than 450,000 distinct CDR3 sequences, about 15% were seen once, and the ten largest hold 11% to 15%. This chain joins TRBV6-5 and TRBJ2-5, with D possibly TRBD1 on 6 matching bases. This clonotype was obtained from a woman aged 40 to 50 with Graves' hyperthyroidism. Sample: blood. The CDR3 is CASSYSLYRELQETQYF. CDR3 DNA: TGTGCCAGCAGTTACTCCCTATACAGGGAACTCCAAGAGACCCAGTACTTC.